This T cell receptor beta chain was obtained from a study of Ad26.COV2.S vaccination and SARS-CoV-2 variants. The overall study: Intramuscular Ad26.COV2.S doses were given once or twice, 56 days apart.

This clone was recorded once. The repertoire was sequenced with immunoSEQ multiplex PCR; TCRdb's copy has only in-frame clones and lacks some. The table shows hundreds of thousands of clones, with roughly 90% occurring only once. The CDR3 extends over 10 amino acids. The V end was cut by 5 bases, the J end by 7 bases, with 5 bases between. Germline CDR1 is SGHAT and CDR2 is FQNNGV. The treatment denotes: over 15 received Ad26.COV2.S at low or high dose, single or two shots; about five received placebo; per-sample allocation not given. Collection of samples fell on day 63 after the first vaccine or placebo injection.

Sequencing was performed on peripheral blood, taken in a trial of Ad26.COV2.S vaccine versus placebo. The chain is built from TRBV11-2 and TRBJ1-2; no firm D call. The TCR sequence derives from a person aged 18-60 years who received the Ad26.COV2.S COVID-19 vaccine or a placebo. CDR3 residues: CASSDSGYTF. CDR3 in DNA: TGTGCCAGCAGCGACTCTGGCTACACCTTC.